The 30 T cell receptor beta chains presented below share a single source sample, sequenced in a study of blood T cell repertoires in COVID-19 (dated by TCRdb to the early 2020s). Library prep was done by the immunoSEQ multiplex PCR assay. This immuneACCESS table, as held by TCRdb, lists in-frame sequences with V and J called but not all clones. Of the missing ones, under half trace to an unresolved V gene in checked studies; the others have no known cause. In all, the sample holds roughly 53,000 clones, and 70% to 85% of those were seen once. Of the sample, 11% to 15% is held by the ten largest clones. The sequencing input was peripheral blood. The receptors here all came from a human donor in a cohort sampled during active COVID-19.

The rearrangement joins TRBV28 to TRBJ2-7; D gene uncertain. The CDR3 extends over 14 amino acids. Germline-derived CDR1 and CDR2 are MDHEN and SYDVKM. Trimming stripped 3 bases from V and 3 bases from J, with 12 bases between. The CDR3 here is CASSFRRNFYEQYF. Written as DNA, the CDR3 is TGTGCCAGCAGTTTTAGGCGGAATTTCTACGAGCAGTACTTC.

This sequence joins TRBV18 and TRBJ2-7; 7 positions match TRBD1. Germline CDR1 and CDR2: KGHSH and LQKENI. V lost 5 bases, J lost 6 bases, and 4 bases stayed unmatched. This CDR3 has 12 amino acids. Here the CDR3 DNA reads TGTGCCAGCTCAACTACAGGGGTCGAGCAGTACTTC. Its translation is CASSTTGVEQYF.

This clone came up a few times. The chain carries TRBV13 and TRBJ1-5; D uncertain. Germline CDR1 is PRHDT and CDR2 is FYEKMQ (reference sequence). The CDR3 contains 12 residues. Trimming pared 3 bases from V and 4 bases from J, leaving 4 bases between. As DNA, the CDR3 is TGTGCCAGCAGCTTCTATAATCAGCCCCAGCATTTT. Amino acids: CASSFYNQPQHF. The full variable domain, completed using reference TRBV13 and TRBJ1-5, is AAGVIQSPRHLIKEKRETATLKCYPIPRHDTVYWYQQGPGQDPQFLISFYEKMQSDKGSIPDRFSAQQFSDYHSELNMSSLELGDSALYFCASSFYNQPQHFGDGTRLSIL.

J is TRBJ2-3 and V is TRBV19; TRBD2 matches at 8 bases. CDR1 is LNHDA, CDR2 SQIVND, per germline (reference sequence). V lost 5 bases and J lost 2; bases outside the gene matches: 6. The CDR3 length is 15 residues. For the CDR3, the DNA is TGTGCCAGTAGTTTTCGGGGGGGAATCACAGATACGCAGTATTTT. Encoded protein: CASSFRGGITDTQYF.

This chain joins TRBV11-2 and TRBJ2-3; 7 nucleotides match TRBD2. The CDR3 is made up of 13 amino acids. With 0 bases clipped from V and 9 bases from J, the junction kept 3 bases outside the gene matches. Germline CDR1 and CDR2: SGHAT and FQNNGV. CDR3 residues: CASSLERLATQYF. The CDR3 DNA reads as TGTGCCAGCAGCTTAGAGAGACTAGCCACGCAGTATTTT.

This clone was observed once. This chain connects TRBV7-8 to TRBJ2-3; the match to TRBD1 covers 11 bases. The CDR3 covers 18 residues. V lost 1 base to trimming and J lost 3 bases; unmatched junction nucleotides: 9. Germline lookup yields CDR1 SGHVS and CDR2 FQNEAQ. The DNA for the CDR3 is TGTGCCAGCAGCTTAGTGGGCGCCGGGACAGGGGGGACAGATACGCAGTATTTT. Translation: CASSLVGAGTGGTDTQYF.

The V call is TRBV6-5, the J call TRBJ2-7; TRBD2 aligns across 7 bases. The CDR3 runs 14 residues. J lost 6 bases, V lost 7 bases, and 12 bases had no gene match. The V gene's germline CDR1 is MNHEY and CDR2 SVGAGI. In nucleotides, the CDR3 is TGTGCCAGCAAGTACGGGGGGACTTTTGGCGAGCAGTACTTC. Its protein product is CASKYGGTFGEQYF.

This sequence joins TRBV7-2 and TRBJ2-3; TRBD2 matches 15 bases. Unmatched junction bases numbered 7, after V lost 5 bases and J lost 4 bases. CDR1 and CDR2 from the germline V gene are SGHTA and FQGNSA. The CDR3 is 17 amino acids. The CDR3 reads CASSLRTSGGVADTQYF. CDR3 in DNA: TGTGCCAGCAGCCTGCGGACTAGCGGGGGGGTTGCAGATACGCAGTATTTT.

The chain couples TRBV3-1 (or the pseudogene TRBV3-2) to TRBJ1-1, with D perhaps matching TRBD1 (5 bases). CDR3 length equals 15 residues. V was clipped by 6 bases and J by 1 base, with 15 bases between them. Looked up from germline, CDR1 is LGHDT and CDR2 is YNNKEL (reference sequence). CDR3: CASRQQGGRNTEAFF. As DNA, the CDR3 is TGTGCCAGCAGACAGCAGGGAGGGAGGAACACTGAAGCTTTCTTT.

The chain uses TRBV12-5 and TRBJ2-7; TRBD2 aligns across 9 bases. This CDR3 has 14 residues. Germline V gives CDR1 LGHNT, CDR2 FRNRAP. The V gene end was trimmed by 7 bases and the J gene end by 0 bases; junction bases not matched to a gene: 4. The CDR3 reads CASERLAVSYEQYF. The CDR3 bases are TGTGCTAGTGAGAGACTAGCGGTCTCCTACGAGCAGTACTTC.

This clone has at least ten counts. The gene calls are TRBV18 and TRBJ2-1; the D gene is possibly TRBD2 (7 bases). This CDR3 region has 13 residues. Trimming pared 5 bases from V and 10 bases from J, leaving 15 bases between. Germline V lookup: CDR1 KGHSH, CDR2 LQKENI. CDR3 region: CASSSPEGGEQFF. In DNA form, the CDR3 reads TGTGCCAGCTCATCCCCGGAGGGGGGGGAGCAGTTCTTC. The whole variable domain, filled in from reference TRBV18 and TRBJ2-1, reads NAGVMQNPRHLVRRRGQEARLRCSPMKGHSHVYWYRQLPEEGLKFMVYLQKENIIDESGMPKERFSAEFPKEGPSILRIQQVVRGDSAAYFCASSSPEGGEQFFGPGTRLTVL.

The V gene is TRBV28, the J gene TRBJ1-2; 7 nucleotides align to TRBD1. The V and J ends lost 6 bases and 3 bases, in that order; junction bases with no gene match: 10. The CDR3 runs 15 residues. The germline V gene has CDR1 MDHEN and CDR2 SYDVKM. This chain's CDR3 is CASSMHRGGHYGYTF. DNA for the CDR3: TGTGCCAGCAGCATGCACAGGGGTGGTCACTATGGCTACACCTTC.

This chain joins TRBV28 and TRBJ2-3; the D gene is possibly TRBD1 (5 bases). The CDR3 is 10 amino acids. Germline CDR1 is MDHEN and CDR2 is SYDVKM. V lost 8 bases, J lost 11 bases, and 11 bases lay in between. CDR3 sequence: CASGAQVQYF. CDR3 sequence (DNA): TGTGCCAGCGGTGCACAGGTGCAGTATTTT.

The rearrangement uses TRBV7-3 and TRBJ2-3; the match to TRBD1 covers 7 bases. The CDR3 runs to 13 residues. The ends lost 1 base at V and 7 bases at J; junction bases unmatched: 2. Germline V gene data show CDR1 as SGHTA and CDR2 as FQGTGA. The CDR3 nucleotides read TGTGCCAGCAGCTTAATGGGACAGCATACGCAGTATTTT. Protein product: CASSLMGQHTQYF.

The J gene is TRBJ2-5, the V gene TRBV3-1 (or the pseudogene TRBV3-2); perhaps TRBD1 as D (5 bases). The CDR3 spans 14 residues. V lost 0 bases and J lost 3, with 8 bases in between. CDR1 and CDR2 from the germline V gene are LGHDT and YNNKEL (reference sequence). CDR3 region: CASSQEPGKETQYF. CDR3 DNA sequence: TGTGCCAGCAGCCAAGAGCCAGGGAAAGAGACCCAGTACTTC.

This rearrangement joins TRBV28 to TRBJ1-1; 12 bases match TRBD1. The CDR3 runs 16 residues. Germline CDR1 and CDR2: MDHEN and SYDVKM. J lost 1 base, V lost 3 bases, and 3 bases had no gene match. CDR3 nucleotide sequence: TGTGCCAGCAGTTTTGCGGGACAGGGGGCGAACACTGAAGCTTTCTTT. The encoded protein is CASSFAGQGANTEAFF.

The CDR3 region is CASSPPQLAGTNNEQFF. In DNA form, the CDR3 reads TGTGCCAGCAGCCCGCCCCAACTAGCGGGGACGAACAATGAGCAGTTCTTC. This rearrangement joins TRBV16 to TRBJ2-1; TRBD2 aligns across 10 bases. The CDR3 covers 17 residues. Unmatched junction bases numbered 11, after V lost 4 bases and J lost 5 bases. Looked up from germline, CDR1 is KGHSY and CDR2 is FQNENV.

The V and J genes are TRBV3-1 (or the pseudogene TRBV3-2) and TRBJ2-3; D unresolved. Germline-derived CDR1 and CDR2 are LGHDT and YNNKEL (reference sequence). The CDR3 extends over 12 amino acids. V lost 3 bases and J 8 bases, leaving 9 bases between the germline ends. CDR3 DNA sequence: TGTGCCAGCAGCCACCTAAGAAGTACGCAGTATTTT. This encodes CASSHLRSTQYF.

The chain recombines TRBV29-1 with TRBJ1-1, with D possibly being TRBD1 (5 bases). V gave up 0 bases and J gave up 4 bases, with 12 bases separating them. The CDR3 has 14 residues. The V gene's germline CDR1 is SQVTM and CDR2 ANQGSEA. The CDR3 coding sequence is TGCAGCGTTGAAGAACAGGTCTACGGCACTGAAGCTTTCTTT. Translated: CSVEEQVYGTEAFF.

This rearrangement joins TRBV7-9 to TRBJ2-4, with 9 bases lining up with TRBD1. With V trimmed by 4 bases and J by 2 bases, 12 bases remained unmatched. Germline assignment: CDR1 SEHNR and CDR2 FQNEAQ (reference sequence). The CDR3 extends over 18 amino acids. Here the CDR3 DNA reads TGTGCCAGCAGCTACCCCTCCGGGACAGGGTGGACCAAAAACATTCAGTACTTC. This codes for CASSYPSGTGWTKNIQYF.

CDR3 loop: CASSLAAGTRPQYF. The CDR3 DNA sequence: TGTGCCAGCAGCTTAGCCGCCGGGACTAGGCCGCAGTATTTT. The chain carries TRBV7-2 and TRBJ2-3, with 8 nucleotides matching TRBD2. The CDR3 sequence is 14 residues long. CDR1 is SGHTA and CDR2 is FQGNSA in the germline V gene. Trimming removed 0 bases from V and 10 bases from J; junction bases left unmatched: 6. The whole variable domain, filled in from reference TRBV7-2 and TRBJ2-3, reads GAGVSQSPSNKVTEKGKDVELRCDPISGHTALYWYRQSLGQGLEFLIYFQGNSAPDKSGLPSDRFSAERTGGSVSTLTIQRTQQEDSAVYLCASSLAAGTRPQYFGPGTRLTVL.

The chain uses TRBV29-1 and TRBJ2-7; TRBD2 matches at 11 bases. V trimming: 6 bases; J trimming: 3 bases; junction bases outside the gene matches: 7. The CDR3 spans 14 residues. Germline V gives CDR1 SQVTM, CDR2 ANQGSEA. CDR3: CSVQALAGGYEQYF. CDR3 coding DNA: TGCAGCGTCCAAGCCCTAGCGGGGGGCTACGAGCAGTACTTC.

V and J are TRBV18 and TRBJ2-2; TRBD1 matches 8 bases. Germline values: CDR1 KGHSH, CDR2 LQKENI. Trimming cost V 6 bases and J 2 bases; bases outside gene matches: 5. The CDR3 length is 15 residues. The CDR3 region is CASSFDRGNTGELFF. The CDR3, as DNA: TGTGCCAGCTCGTTTGACAGGGGTAACACCGGGGAGCTGTTTTTT.

This clone occurred a few times. This chain joins TRBV9 and TRBJ2-2, with 8 bases aligning to TRBD1. Germline V gene data show CDR1 as SGDLS and CDR2 as YYNGEE. The CDR3 has 16 residues. V lost 2 bases to trimming and J lost 7 bases; unmatched junction nucleotides: 10. CDR3 region: CASSVLDRGWDGELFF. DNA for the CDR3: TGTGCCAGCAGCGTCCTAGACAGGGGATGGGACGGGGAGCTGTTTTTT.

This clone was seen just once. The gene calls are TRBV24-1 and TRBJ2-1, with 7 bases aligning to TRBD1. The germline V gene has CDR1 KGHDR and CDR2 SFDVKD. The trim removed 2 bases at V and 6 bases at J, leaving 3 bases unmatched. This CDR3 has 14 residues. The CDR3 DNA is TGTGCCACCAGTGATTCGACAGGGAGCAATGAGCAGTTCTTC. It translates to CATSDSTGSNEQFF.

The J gene is TRBJ2-1, the V gene TRBV28; 8 nucleotides match TRBD1. With V trimmed by 5 bases and J by 8 bases, 11 bases remained unmatched. This CDR3 contains 15 residues. Per germline, CDR1 MDHEN and CDR2 SYDVKM. The CDR3 DNA reads as TGTGCCAGCAGTCCCACAGGGGGGTGGACGCATGAGCAGTTCTTC. It encodes CASSPTGGWTHEQFF.

This chain links TRBV7-6 with TRBJ2-3, with D possibly TRBD1 on 6 matching bases. CDR1 is SGHVS, CDR2 FNYEAQ, per germline. V lost 5 bases to trimming and J lost 6 bases, with 18 bases between them. This CDR3 contains 15 residues. The CDR3 coding sequence is TGTGCCAGCAGCGTTCGGACAGCCGCTGTGGATACGCAGTATTTT. This gives the protein CASSVRTAAVDTQYF.

J is TRBJ2-7 and V is TRBV7-2; TRBD2 aligns across 14 bases. Germline CDR1 and CDR2: SGHTA and FQGNSA. The CDR3 covers 17 residues. J was trimmed by 0 bases and V by 5 bases; bases with no gene match: 6. CDR3 in amino acids: CASSPGLAGGDSYEQYF. For the CDR3, the DNA is TGTGCCAGCAGCCCAGGACTAGCGGGAGGCGACTCCTACGAGCAGTACTTC.

The chain uses TRBV29-1 and TRBJ1-2, with a possible D match to TRBD1 (6 bases). Germline CDR1 and CDR2: SQVTM and ANQGSEA. Trimming cost V 3 bases and J 8 bases, with 16 bases left between them. The CDR3 totals 13 residues. In nucleotides, the CDR3 is TGCAGCGTTGACACGAGGGGGGGGCGAGGCTACACCTTC. Its translation is CSVDTRGGRGYTF.

The chain has TRBV6-5 and TRBJ1-1; D unclear. CDR1 is MNHEY, CDR2 SVGAGI, per germline. This CDR3 region has 14 residues. Trimming removed 4 bases at V and 3 bases at J, with 12 bases between. The CDR3 is CASSFLIGDTEAFF. Written as DNA, the CDR3 is TGTGCCAGCAGTTTTCTTATCGGGGACACTGAAGCTTTCTTT.